The 21 T cell receptor beta chains below all came from one sample that was sequenced in a study of blood T cell repertoires in COVID-19. The method was immunoSEQ multiplex PCR; TCRdb's version includes in-frame clones alone and lacks a portion of them. In the table there are about 150,000 clones, 88% of which are singletons. Sequenced sample: peripheral blood. The receptors were sampled from a man between 45 and 60 years old who had recovered from COVID-19.

The chain carries TRBV7-9 and TRBJ2-3, with D unclear. The CDR3 is 13 amino acids. The germline V and J ends were trimmed by 5 bases and 2 bases, with 8 bases remaining between them. The germline V gene encodes CDR1 SEHNR and CDR2 FQNEAQ (reference sequence). CDR3 amino acids: CASSTRVTDTQYF. The CDR3 coding sequence is TGTGCCAGCAGCACCCGGGTCACAGATACGCAGTATTTT. Using reference TRBV7-9 and TRBJ2-3 for the parts outside the CDR3, the full variable domain is DTGVSQNPRHKITKRGQNVTFRCDPISEHNRLYWYRQTLGQGPEFLTYFQNEAQLEKSRLLSDRFSAERPKGSFSTLEIQRTEQGDSAMYLCASSTRVTDTQYFGPGTRLTVL.

The chain uses TRBV6-5 and TRBJ1-4, with TRBD1 matching 8 bases. Germline values: CDR1 MNHEY, CDR2 SVGAGI. The CDR3 is 15 amino acids. The V and J ends lost 6 bases and 7 bases, in that order; junction bases with no gene match: 10. CDR3 in amino acids: CASRDTGGEGEKLFF. In nucleotides, the CDR3 is TGTGCCAGCAGAGATACAGGGGGAGAAGGTGAAAAACTGTTTTTT.

This clone is a singleton in its sample. The chain employs TRBV5-4 and TRBJ2-3, with D possibly matching TRBD1 (6 bases). Germline CDR1 reads SGHNT; CDR2 reads YYREEE (reference sequence). V dropped 4 bases and J dropped 3 bases, with 12 bases sitting between them. The CDR3 length is 14 residues. The CDR3 here is CASSQQGSTDTQYF. The CDR3, as DNA: TGTGCCAGCAGCCAGCAGGGGTCAACAGATACGCAGTATTTT.

V gene TRBV6-5 combines with J gene TRBJ2-3, with TRBD2 matching 12 bases. The CDR3 loop spans 16 amino acids. Trimming at V came to 2 bases and at J to 4 bases, leaving 4 bases not matched to a gene. CDR1 is MNHEY, CDR2 SVGAGI, per germline. Here the CDR3 reads CASSYLTSGRSDTQYF. CDR3 DNA: TGTGCCAGCAGTTACCTAACTAGCGGGAGGTCAGATACGCAGTATTTT.

The chain is built from TRBV5-4 and TRBJ1-2; TRBD1 matches 8 bases. The germline V gene encodes CDR1 SGHNT and CDR2 YYREEE (reference sequence). Trimming removed 4 bases from V and 7 bases from J; junction bases left unmatched: 6. The CDR3 loop spans 13 amino acids. CDR3 protein: CASSQDRVGGYTF. CDR3 nucleotide sequence: TGTGCCAGCAGCCAGGACAGGGTGGGTGGCTACACCTTC.

This clone was detected a few times. V and J are TRBV3-1 (or the pseudogene TRBV3-2) and TRBJ2-2; 13 bases fit TRBD2. The germline CDR1 and CDR2 sequences are LGHDT and YNNKEL (reference sequence). V trimming: 4 bases; J trimming: 0 bases; junction bases outside the gene matches: 20. This CDR3 has 23 residues. The DNA for the CDR3 is TGTGCCAGCAGCCTAGAGAAGGTCTTTTGGACTAGCGGGAGTGGGGCGAACACCGGGGAGCTGTTTTTT. Amino acid sequence: CASSLEKVFWTSGSGANTGELFF.

V usage is TRBV2 and J usage is TRBJ1-1; no definite D call. Trimming removed 3 bases at V and 2 bases at J, with 13 bases between. This CDR3 has 15 amino acids. CDR1 is SNHLY, CDR2 FYNNEI, per germline. The CDR3 DNA reads TGTGCCAGCAGTGACTCTCCCCCTCTAAACACTGAAGCTTTCTTT. Amino acids: CASSDSPPLNTEAFF.

V and J are TRBV6-5 and TRBJ1-1, with D unresolved. Trimming took off 6 bases at V and 0 bases at J, with 11 bases between the two ends. Germline V gene sequence: CDR1 MNHEY, CDR2 SVGAGI. This CDR3 comprises 14 residues. The CDR3 region is CASRDFAVNTEAFF. The CDR3 coding sequence is TGTGCCAGCAGAGACTTTGCGGTGAACACTGAAGCTTTCTTT.

The chain carries TRBV27 and TRBJ2-7; TRBD1 matches 9 bases. The CDR3 loop spans 15 amino acids. Germline V gene lookup returns CDR1 MNHEY and CDR2 SMNVEV (reference sequence). After removal of 4 bases from V and 1 base from J, the junction contained 5 bases not matched to a gene. The CDR3 protein is CASSSGTGLSYEQYF. The CDR3 bases are TGTGCCAGCAGTTCCGGGACAGGGTTGTCCTACGAGCAGTACTTC.

The chain joins TRBV19 to TRBJ1-5; 8 positions match TRBD1. V dropped 5 bases and J dropped 8; count of bases not matched to a gene: 8. The length of the CDR3 is 14 residues. Germline CDR1 and CDR2: LNHDA and SQIVND (reference sequence). CDR3 DNA: TGTGCCAGTAGTCCACAGGGGGTTGTGAAGCCCCAGCATTTT. Its translation: CASSPQGVVKPQHF. Complete variable domain (other parts from reference TRBV19 and TRBJ1-5): DGGITQSPKYLFRKEGQNVTLSCEQNLNHDAMYWYRQDPGQGLRLIYYSQIVNDFQKGDIAEGYSVSREKKESFPLTVTSAQKNPTAFYLCASSPQGVVKPQHFGDGTRLSIL.

The rearrangement links TRBV19 to TRBJ2-3; TRBD1 might be the D (6 bases). Germline V lookup: CDR1 LNHDA, CDR2 SQIVND (reference sequence). The CDR3 sequence is 14 residues long. V was cut by 10 bases and J by 1 base, with 15 bases left in between. The DNA for the CDR3 is TGTGCCACGAAGGGACATAATCGCACAGATACGCAGTATTTT. This codes for CATKGHNRTDTQYF.

This chain connects TRBV29-1 to TRBJ1-2; 9 bases map to TRBD1. This CDR3 has 12 residues. Germline CDR1 and CDR2: SQVTM and ANQGSEA. The V segment lost 5 bases and the J segment 9 bases; nucleotides outside the gene matches: 7. CDR3 sequence: CSVPLDRGSYTF. The CDR3, as DNA: TGCAGCGTTCCCTTGGACAGGGGAAGCTACACCTTC.

The CDR3 loop reads CASSEEHEAYSNQPQHF. The CDR3 DNA reads as TGTGCCAGCAGTGAAGAGCACGAAGCCTATAGCAATCAGCCCCAGCATTTT. The J gene is TRBJ1-5, the V gene TRBV6-1, with unresolved D. Trimming cost V 1 base and J 0 bases, with 13 bases left between them. Germline-derived CDR1 and CDR2 are MNHNS and SASEGT. CDR3 length equals 17 residues.

This clone was counted a few times. This chain uses TRBV6-2 or TRBV6-3 with TRBJ1-2, with D maybe TRBD1 (5 bases). The ends were cut back, 2 bases at V and 5 bases at J, with 12 bases in the middle. Germline loops: CDR1 MNHEY, CDR2 SVGEGT. CDR3 length equals 14 residues. CDR3 DNA: TGTGCCAGCAGTTACACCGTAGGGGAATATGGCTACACCTTC. Translation: CASSYTVGEYGYTF.

For the CDR3, the DNA is TGCGCCAGCAGCCAAGAGGTGGGGGCTGGCTACGAGCAGTACTTC. Protein product: CASSQEVGAGYEQYF. The chain employs TRBV4-3 and TRBJ2-7, with a possible D match to TRBD1 (6 bases). Trimming stripped 0 bases from V and 3 bases from J, with 12 bases between. There are 15 residues in the CDR3. Germline CDR1 is LGHNA and CDR2 is YSLEER.

This chain uses TRBV2 with TRBJ2-1; 7 bases are shared with TRBD2. CDR1 is SNHLY and CDR2 is FYNNEI in the germline V gene. The CDR3 extends over 15 amino acids. V lost 6 bases, J lost 2 bases, and 7 bases stayed unmatched. The CDR3 spells CASSPLAGAYNEQFF. In DNA form, the CDR3 reads TGTGCCAGCAGCCCCTTGGCGGGGGCCTACAATGAGCAGTTCTTC.

The rearrangement links TRBV11-2 to TRBJ1-3, with D tentatively TRBD1 (5 bases). Germline CDR1 is SGHAT and CDR2 is FQNNGV. This CDR3 has 17 residues. Trimming left V 0 bases short and J 3 bases short, with 15 bases between. CDR3 in DNA: TGTGCCAGCAGCTTAGATAGTTTCGGGGGTCGTGGAAACACCATATATTTT. Translating it yields CASSLDSFGGRGNTIYF.

The rearrangement links TRBV2 to TRBJ1-1; possibly TRBD1 for D (6 bases). This CDR3 is built from 14 residues. Trimming shortened V by 0 bases and J by 6 bases, and 11 bases separated the two germline ends. Per the germline V gene, CDR1 is SNHLY and CDR2 is FYNNEI. The CDR3 sequence: CASSEAAGVPEAFF. As DNA, the CDR3 is TGTGCCAGCAGTGAAGCAGCAGGGGTCCCTGAAGCTTTCTTT.

J is TRBJ1-1 and V is TRBV6-5; D uncertain. The CDR3 runs 13 residues. V lost 10 bases and J 0 bases, leaving 12 bases between the germline ends. Germline CDR1 and CDR2: MNHEY and SVGAGI. The CDR3 here is CATGGGMNTEAFF. CDR3 nucleotides: TGTGCCACAGGAGGAGGTATGAACACTGAAGCTTTCTTT.

The chain links TRBV6-1 to TRBJ2-2; 10 positions match TRBD1. Germline V gives CDR1 MNHNS, CDR2 SASEGT. Germline trimming cut 4 bases from V and 2 bases from J; bases unmatched to any gene: 4. There are 16 residues in the CDR3. The chain's CDR3 is CASSGGTGVNTGELFF. In DNA, the CDR3 is TGTGCCAGCAGTGGCGGGACAGGGGTTAACACCGGGGAGCTGTTTTTT.

The rearrangement links TRBV11-1 to TRBJ1-1, with TRBD1 as a possible D gene (6 bases). The CDR3 is 15 amino acids. V lost 5 bases, J lost 0 bases, and 13 bases lay in between. Germline CDR1 and CDR2: SGHAT and FQDESV (reference sequence). CDR3 DNA sequence: TGTGCCAGCAGCCCTCAGAGGGGGTTGAACACTGAAGCTTTCTTT. Protein product: CASSPQRGLNTEAFF.